This T cell receptor (beta chain) was captured in a study of T cells in Graves' hyperthyroidism and ophthalmopathy. At the level of the study: At initial diagnosis, before any treatment had begun, peripheral blood was obtained.

The CDR3 regions of TCR beta were amplified from RNA transcripts. HTBI primers drove first-round RT-PCR of the TCR CDR3. One entry per CDR3 protein, called by TCRdb with MiXCR from the multiplex PCR reads. The table includes nearly 750,000 distinct CDR3 sequences, approximately 36% detected once. This CDR3 is built from 15 residues. Germline V CDR1 and CDR2: DFQATT, SNEGSKA (reference sequence). The J segment lost 2 bases and the V segment lost 6 bases, leaving 9 bases of the junction unmatched. The study excluded patients with uncontrolled infection, other autoimmune disease, pregnancy or lactation. Used for diagnoses were clinical symptoms, serum thyroxine and TRAb, thyroid ultrasound and orbital computed tomography.

This chain joins TRBV20-1 and TRBJ2-5; 10 positions agree with TRBD1. The sequenced sample consisted of blood. The source of this sequence is a woman in her thirties or forties with Graves' hyperthyroidism. CDR3: CSAPGQGTPQETQYF. CDR3 coding DNA: TGCAGTGCCCCGGGACAGGGGACTCCTCAAGAGACCCAGTACTTC.